The 10 T cell receptor beta chains given below trace back to one sample, sequenced in a study of T cells after yellow fever vaccination. TCRdb used MiXCR to reprocess the 5' RACE reads, holding one entry per CDR3 protein. The table lists approximately 510,000 distinct CDR3 sequences, 21% of them singletons. The source was PBMCs, collected roughly 23 days after the first yellow fever vaccination. The receptors were sampled from a man aged 18 to 35 who received the YFV17D yellow fever vaccine.

The chain recombines TRBV25-1 with TRBJ1-3, with D unresolved. The CDR3 has 14 residues. Germline lookup yields CDR1 MGHDK and CDR2 SYGVNS. V was pared by 3 bases and J by 4 bases, with 10 bases between. In DNA, the CDR3 is TGTGCCAGCAGTGATGAGTGGTACGGAAACACCATATATTTT. It translates to CASSDEWYGNTIYF.

The rearrangement joins TRBV5-1 to TRBJ1-4; D uncertain. This CDR3 is 15 amino acids long. Germline loops: CDR1 SGHRS, CDR2 YFSETQ. V shed 0 bases and J shed 4 bases, with 10 bases lying between them. The CDR3 region is CASSLDGILNEKLFF. The CDR3, as DNA: TGCGCCAGCAGCTTGGACGGGATCCTTAATGAAAAACTGTTTTTT.

As concerns this clonotype: The junction does not match germline at one end; this may be a read error. The chain couples TRBV5-1 to TRBJ2-3, with D possibly being TRBD2 (6 bases). Germline V CDR1 and CDR2: SGHRS, YFSETQ. This CDR3 is 15 amino acids long. The CDR3 loop is CTSSFRGRSTDTQYF. As DNA, the CDR3 is TGCACCAGCAGCTTTCGGGGGAGAAGCACAGATACGCAGTATTTT.

This clonotype was observed a few times. The rearrangement joins TRBV29-1 to TRBJ2-7; 7 nucleotides match TRBD2. Trimming at V came to 7 bases and at J to 4 bases, leaving 10 bases not matched to a gene. CDR1 and CDR2 (germline): SQVTM, ANQGSEA. The CDR3 runs to 13 residues. CDR3 nucleotide sequence: TGCAGCGCCCTGGGAGGGGATCCTTACGAGCAGTACTTC. Translation: CSALGGDPYEQYF.

This clonotype was counted a few times. The chain couples TRBV3-1 to TRBJ2-3, with 7 bases that match TRBD1. Germline CDR1 LGHDT, CDR2 YNNKEL (reference sequence). V lost 1 base and J lost 9; bases outside the gene matches: 10. The CDR3 spans 15 residues. CDR3 DNA: TGTGCCAGCAGCCAAGTAACAGGGGATCTCGGGACGCAGTATTTT. Amino acids: CASSQVTGDLGTQYF.

J is TRBJ1-4 and V is TRBV2; weak D call: TRBD1 (5 bases). Germline V gives CDR1 SNHLY, CDR2 FYNNEI. V dropped 10 bases and J dropped 6 bases, with 12 bases sitting between them. CDR3 size: 12 residues. The CDR3 sequence: CATTGTDEKLFF. CDR3 nucleotides: TGTGCCACCACCGGGACGGATGAAAAACTGTTTTTT. Full variable domain (missing parts from reference TRBV2 and TRBJ1-4): EPEVTQTPSHQVTQMGQEVILRCVPISNHLYFYWYRQILGQKVEFLVSFYNNEISEKSEIFDDQFSVERPDGSNFTLKIRSTKLEDSAMYFCATTGTDEKLFFGSGTQLSVL.

This clonotype was counted ten times or more. The V gene is TRBV12-3 or TRBV12-4, the J gene TRBJ1-4, with unresolved D. Between the trimmed V and J ends, which lost 2 bases and 7 bases, there was a span of 2 bases. The CDR3 has 11 amino acids. The CDR3 DNA sequence: TGTGCCAGCAGTTTAAGTGAAAAACTGTTTTTT. Protein: CASSLSEKLFF.

This clonotype occurred many times. The chain carries TRBV24-1 and TRBJ1-5; TRBD1 agrees at 7 bases. The CDR3 is made up of 16 amino acids. The junction had 3 bases not matched to a gene; V was cut back by 0 bases and J by 2 bases. Looked up from germline, CDR1 is KGHDR and CDR2 is SFDVKD. In nucleotides, the CDR3 is TGTGCCACCAGTGATTTGGGAGACAGGGGCAATCAGCCCCAGCATTTT. Protein product: CATSDLGDRGNQPQHF.

V is TRBV10-3 and J is TRBJ2-7; TRBD1 aligns across 10 bases. Trimming cost V 6 bases and J 3 bases; bases outside gene matches: 5. Germline V lookup: CDR1 ENHRY, CDR2 SYGVKD. This CDR3 has 14 residues. CDR3 sequence: CAISAGTGVYEQYF. CDR3 nucleotides: TGTGCCATCAGCGCCGGGACAGGGGTCTACGAGCAGTACTTC.

The rearrangement uses TRBV7-9 and TRBJ2-7; possibly TRBD1 or TRBD2 for D (5 bases each). This CDR3 has 16 residues. CDR1 and CDR2 (germline): SEHNR, FQNEAQ (reference sequence). V was cut by 1 base and J by 5 bases, with 18 bases left in between. The DNA of the CDR3 is TGTGCCAGCAGCTTAGAACCGTGGGGGTCTACCAACGAGCAGTACTTC. It encodes CASSLEPWGSTNEQYF. Full variable domain (outside the CDR3, taken from reference TRBV7-9 and TRBJ2-7): DTGVSQNPRHKITKRGQNVTFRCDPISEHNRLYWYRQTLGQGPEFLTYFQNEAQLEKSRLLSDRFSAERPKGSFSTLEIQRTEQGDSAMYLCASSLEPWGSTNEQYFGPGTRLTVT.